This is a list of T cell receptor beta chains from one sample in a study of OX40 agonist ivuxolimab in advanced cancers. The table came from immunoSEQ multiplex PCR; TCRdb's copy has only in-frame clones and leaves some out. The sample lists fewer than 85,000 clones; 80% to 85% were seen once. The material sequenced was CD4+ or CD8+ T cells sorted from blood, taken in a trial of the OX40 agonist ivuxolimab. The receptors here all came from an adult with an advanced solid tumor such as melanoma, head and neck, liver or kidney cancer. Each CDR3 is given with its conserved first and last residue.

V gene	CDR3 protein
TRBV12-5	CASGFTGGPGEQYF
TRBV5-6	CASSSGGGGTDTQYF
TRBV5-1	CASSLSGGNGELFF
TRBV7-7	CASSLLGTSNTGELFF
TRBV19	CASSIGLGLETQYF
TRBV25-1	CASSVMNYGYTF
TRBV5-1	CASSLNSGETYGYTF
TRBV11-3	CASSLDRINEQFF
TRBV18	CASSPGQGLGYTF
TRBV19	CASIPGGAVNTEAFF
TRBV6-6	CASSYSARDSNQPQHF
TRBV13	CASSPEGTVYGYTF
TRBV15	CATSRGGGGSSYEQYF
TRBV19	CASSTPQRGDTGELFF
TRBV2	CASSGDSSNSPLHF
TRBV7-3	CASGQGPTNEQFF
TRBV28	CASSAWGGAGNSPLHF
TRBV4-1	CASSQLLLGPQHF
TRBV11-1	CASSRLAGVSYNEQFF
TRBV6-1	CASSEYRLSSGNTIYF
TRBV7-9	CASSLLAVSGANVLTF
TRBV2	CANRRTDTQYF
TRBV9	CASSVGHLSYTQYF
TRBV19	CASIRGYPTLTGELFF
TRBV6-5	CASSPGQGTGYTF
TRBV10-3	CAINGEDGYTF
TRBV5-1	CASSSTGTGYQETQYF
TRBV6-5	CASSSWDRGYAEAFF
TRBV9	CASSLGTAQNTEAFF
TRBV6-1	CASSEDRSGGYTF
TRBV6-6	CATSQSFQETQYF
TRBV4-3	CASSQVQGENSPLHF
TRBV15	CATSSFYNEQFF
TRBV6-1	CASSERGPSYEQYF
TRBV25-1	CASRGWGASQPQHF
TRBV5-1	CASSARPQETQYF
TRBV6-5	CASSLHRVYYF
TRBV4-1	CASSPLPGTSGGNSYEQYF
TRBV7-2	CASSSQGAIGNTIYF
TRBV4-3	CASSPAGGWNEQFF
TRBV27	CASSSPGTGSSYNEQFF